These T cell receptor beta chains were read from a single sample in a study of blood T cell repertoires in COVID-19. Sequenced by immunoSEQ multiplex PCR; TCRdb stores in-frame clones only, minus some. The profile shows approximately 70,000 clones, approximately 88% of them singletons. Source material: peripheral blood. All receptors come from a woman between 55 and 75 years old with acute or convalescent COVID-19. Each CDR3 is given with its conserved first and last residue.

v_call: TRBV7-9; cdr3_length: 16; j_call: TRBJ2-2; cdr3_aa: CASSYPGQGGTGELFF
v_call: TRBV11-2; cdr3_length: 15; j_call: TRBJ1-3; cdr3_aa: CASSFTSLSGNTIYF
v_call: TRBV5-1; cdr3_length: 14; j_call: TRBJ1-4; cdr3_aa: CASSLEPNREKLFF
v_call: TRBV27; cdr3_length: 13; j_call: TRBJ1-1; cdr3_aa: CASSYNSNTEAFF
v_call: TRBV9; cdr3_length: 13; j_call: TRBJ1-1; cdr3_aa: CASSVRVDTEAFF
v_call: TRBV6-4; cdr3_length: 16; j_call: TRBJ1-1; cdr3_aa: CASMGDRESGSTEAFF
v_call: TRBV7-9; cdr3_length: 14; j_call: TRBJ2-5; cdr3_aa: CASSLGGKGETQYF
v_call: TRBV9; cdr3_length: 14; j_call: TRBJ2-1; cdr3_aa: CASSVADTYNEQFF
v_call: TRBV5-4; cdr3_length: 18; j_call: TRBJ1-2; cdr3_aa: CASSLGRGQGLVRHGYTF
v_call: TRBV27; cdr3_length: 14; j_call: TRBJ1-6; cdr3_aa: CASTPAGANSPLHF
v_call: TRBV9; cdr3_length: 14; j_call: TRBJ2-2; cdr3_aa: CASSVRANTGELFF
v_call: TRBV11-2; cdr3_length: 16; j_call: TRBJ1-1; cdr3_aa: CASSYPTQGGNTEAFF
v_call: TRBV28; cdr3_length: 14; j_call: TRBJ1-1; cdr3_aa: CASRGHGMNTEAFF
v_call: TRBV5-1; cdr3_length: 13; j_call: TRBJ1-2; cdr3_aa: CASSLDSEYGYTF
v_call: TRBV6-1; cdr3_length: 14; j_call: TRBJ1-2; cdr3_aa: CASSEGDRVQGSFF
v_call: TRBV5-6; cdr3_length: 16; j_call: TRBJ2-2; cdr3_aa: CASSPGLAESTGELFF
v_call: TRBV15; cdr3_length: 16; j_call: TRBJ2-2; cdr3_aa: CATSSPAGTQGGELFF
v_call: TRBV11-2; cdr3_length: 15; j_call: TRBJ1-6; cdr3_aa: CASSSWTGNNSPLHF
v_call: TRBV4-2; cdr3_length: 15; j_call: TRBJ1-1; cdr3_aa: CASSQATGVNTEAFF
v_call: TRBV14; cdr3_length: 14; j_call: TRBJ1-2; cdr3_aa: CASSQALVAGGYTF
v_call: TRBV7-9; cdr3_length: 14; j_call: TRBJ2-5; cdr3_aa: CASSLAGDQETQYF
v_call: TRBV4-1; cdr3_length: 14; j_call: TRBJ2-3; cdr3_aa: CASSQRGSTDTQYF
v_call: TRBV11-2; cdr3_length: 13; j_call: TRBJ2-5; cdr3_aa: CASSLPVIETQYF
v_call: TRBV5-1; cdr3_length: 16; j_call: TRBJ2-3; cdr3_aa: CASSPWGTGGTDTQYF
v_call: TRBV4-1; cdr3_length: 19; j_call: TRBJ1-6; cdr3_aa: CASSQVPGQGSLDNSPLHF
v_call: TRBV6-5; cdr3_length: 14; j_call: TRBJ1-1; cdr3_aa: CASSYSQGGTEAFF
v_call: TRBV2; cdr3_length: 13; j_call: TRBJ1-4; cdr3_aa: CASREDSGEKLFF
v_call: TRBV11-2; cdr3_length: 14; j_call: TRBJ1-5; cdr3_aa: CASSIRGANQPQHF
v_call: TRBV6-1; cdr3_length: 16; j_call: TRBJ2-2; cdr3_aa: CASSEGQGSNTGELFF
v_call: TRBV7-9; cdr3_length: 15; j_call: TRBJ1-2; cdr3_aa: CASSLAAAANYGYTF
v_call: TRBV5-1; cdr3_length: 16; j_call: TRBJ1-1; cdr3_aa: CASSLEAGVVGTEAFF
v_call: TRBV7-8; cdr3_length: 22; j_call: TRBJ2-5; cdr3_aa: CASSLLASWASGGAGLLETQYF